The 7 T cell receptor beta chains below all came from one sample that was sequenced in a study of blood T cells in healthy people across ages. A second PCR of roughly 7 to 11 cycles used a sample-barcoded 5' primer and a J-beta primer mix. Each CDR3 protein is one row after TCRdb ran MiXCR on the 5' RACE reads. The data contain 600,000 to 850,000 distinct CDR3 sequences, 35% to 45% of them singletons. The sample taken for sequencing was blood. All receptors come from an older woman in good health.

This clonotype was counted between two and nine times. This chain joins TRBV18 and TRBJ2-3, with 7 bases matching TRBD2. The CDR3 runs 17 residues. CDR1 and CDR2 (germline): KGHSH, LQKENI. V was clipped by 4 bases and J by 0 bases; unmatched bases: 10. CDR3 nucleotide sequence: TGTGCCAGCTCACGAACCTCGCGGGAGAGGAGCACAGATACGCAGTATTTT. As protein: CASSRTSRERSTDTQYF.

J is TRBJ2-5 and V is TRBV24-1, with 11 bases identical to TRBD2. This CDR3 comprises 17 residues. CDR1 and CDR2 from the germline V gene are KGHDR and SFDVKD. V trimming: 2 bases; J trimming: 11 bases; junction bases outside the gene matches: 15. The CDR3 region has the DNA TGTGCCACCAGTGATTGGACTAGCGGGTCACCCTACAATGAGCAGTACTTC. Its protein is CATSDWTSGSPYNEQYF.

Only one count was recorded for this clonotype. The chain combines TRBV7-2 with TRBJ2-5; tentatively, D is TRBD1 (5 bases). V was clipped by 7 bases and J by 11 bases, with 17 bases between them. CDR3 size: 12 residues. Germline V lookup: CDR1 SGHTA, CDR2 FQGNSA. In DNA, the CDR3 is TGTGCCAGCACACCCCCAGGGCCGGAGCAGTACTTC. Protein sequence: CASTPPGPEQYF.

The chain employs TRBV20-1 and TRBJ2-5; 7 bases are a match to TRBD2. This CDR3 comprises 16 residues. Germline V gene data show CDR1 as DFQATT and CDR2 as SNEGSKA (reference sequence). The J segment lost 2 bases and the V segment lost 1 base, leaving 10 bases of the junction unmatched. The CDR3 loop is CSARGWGGFGQETQYF. Written as DNA, the CDR3 is TGCAGTGCTAGAGGGTGGGGGGGGTTCGGGCAAGAGACCCAGTACTTC.

V is TRBV27 and J is TRBJ2-7; 7 bases fit TRBD2. In germline, CDR1 is MNHEY, CDR2 SMNVEV (reference sequence). Trimming at V came to 6 bases and at J to 2 bases, leaving 7 bases not matched to a gene. The CDR3 consists of 14 residues. DNA of the CDR3: TGTGCCAGCAGGACCGTAGCGGGCACCTACGAGCAGTACTTC. Translated: CASRTVAGTYEQYF.

The rearrangement uses TRBV12-3 or TRBV12-4 and TRBJ2-2, with TRBD1 as a possible D gene (5 bases). CDR3 size: 11 residues. V gave up 6 bases and J gave up 7 bases, with 6 bases separating them. For the CDR3, the DNA is TGTGCCAGCAGAGGGGTCGGGGAGCTGTTTTTT. Its translation is CASRGVGELFF.

This clonotype was seen a few times. The chain joins TRBV4-1 to TRBJ2-5; D call uncertain. V dropped 0 bases and J dropped 2 bases, with 7 bases sitting between them. The CDR3 is made up of 14 amino acids. Germline CDR1 is MGHRA and CDR2 is YSYEKL. The CDR3 loop reads CASSQELQQETQYF. DNA for the CDR3: TGCGCCAGCAGCCAAGAATTACAGCAAGAGACCCAGTACTTC.